The following is a T cell receptor beta chain sequence with its context. This CDR3 contains 18 residues. Germline-derived CDR1 and CDR2 are SGHTA and FQGNSA. The ends lost 3 bases at V and 0 bases at J; junction bases unmatched: 7. Primers for the PCR totalled 60 Vbeta and 13 Jbeta. The assay was immunoSEQ multiplex PCR, and TCRdb's table has in-frame clones only and misses some. The sample has fewer than 130,000 clones, just over 75% seen once; the top ten hold roughly an eighth. The data stem from a study of cytomegalovirus exposure and HLA in healthy donors. This TCR came from a man aged 25-40 years in good health and CMV-seropositive. The genes are TRBV7-2 and TRBJ2-1; 11 bases line up with TRBD2. The sequenced material came from PBMCs. The CDR3 DNA is TGTGCCAGCAGCTTCCCCCTAGCGGGGGGCTACTCCTACAATGAGCAGTTCTTC. Residues: CASSFPLAGGYSYNEQFF.